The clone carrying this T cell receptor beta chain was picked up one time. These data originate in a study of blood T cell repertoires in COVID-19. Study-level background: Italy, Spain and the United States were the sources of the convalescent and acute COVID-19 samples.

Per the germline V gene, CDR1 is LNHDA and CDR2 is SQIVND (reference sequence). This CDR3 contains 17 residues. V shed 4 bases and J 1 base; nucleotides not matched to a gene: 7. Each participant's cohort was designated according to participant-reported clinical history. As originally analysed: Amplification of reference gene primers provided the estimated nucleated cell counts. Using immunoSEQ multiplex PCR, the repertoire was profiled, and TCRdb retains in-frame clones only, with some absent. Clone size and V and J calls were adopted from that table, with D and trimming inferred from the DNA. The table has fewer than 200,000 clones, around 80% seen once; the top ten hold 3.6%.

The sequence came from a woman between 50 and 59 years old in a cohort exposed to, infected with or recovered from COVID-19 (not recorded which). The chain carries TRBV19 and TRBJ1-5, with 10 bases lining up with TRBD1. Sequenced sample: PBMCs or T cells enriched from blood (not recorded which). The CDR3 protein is CASSNQDRGISNQPQHF. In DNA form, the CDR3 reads TGTGCCAGTAGTAACCAGGACAGGGGGATCAGCAATCAGCCCCAGCATTTT.